One sample yielded the 11 T cell receptor beta chains listed below, sequenced in a study of cytomegalovirus exposure and HLA in healthy donors. Primers included in the PCR were 60 Vbeta and 13 Jbeta primers. Method: immunoSEQ multiplex PCR; TCRdb's copy keeps in-frame clones and lacks some. The sample lists 160,000 or so clones; about 80% were seen once. Sequenced material: PBMCs. All receptors come from a man aged 35 to 55 in good health and CMV-seronegative.

This clone was counted once. The rearrangement uses TRBV29-1 and TRBJ2-2, with 7 bases aligning to TRBD1. Per germline, CDR1 SQVTM and CDR2 ANQGSEA. The CDR3 has 13 amino acids. The trim removed 7 bases at V and 1 base at J, leaving 3 bases unmatched. DNA of the CDR3: TGCAGCGGGGGACAGCAGAACACCGGGGAGCTGTTTTTT. It codes for CSGGQQNTGELFF.

The chain uses TRBV6-4 and TRBJ1-1, with 10 bases identical to TRBD1. The CDR3 is made up of 14 amino acids. V dropped 3 bases and J dropped 5; count of bases not matched to a gene: 3. Germline V lookup: CDR1 MRHNA, CDR2 SNTAGT. As DNA, the CDR3 is TGTGCCAGCAGTGAACGACAGGGGGCAACTGAAGCTTTCTTT. The encoded protein is CASSERQGATEAFF.

The chain is built from TRBV18 and TRBJ1-1; 7 nucleotides match TRBD1. Trimming removed 2 bases from V and 1 base from J; junction bases left unmatched: 1. Germline V gives CDR1 KGHSH, CDR2 LQKENI. This CDR3 comprises 14 residues. CDR3 bases: TGTGCCAGCTCACCAACAGGGGAGAACACTGAAGCTTTCTTT. Translated: CASSPTGENTEAFF.

The V gene is TRBV28, the J gene TRBJ1-2, with 8 bases lining up with TRBD1. J lost 7 bases, V lost 10 bases, and 14 bases had no gene match. CDR1 and CDR2 (germline): MDHEN, SYDVKM. The CDR3 is 14 residues long. The CDR3 loop is CATLYGQGMAGYTF. CDR3 DNA sequence: TGTGCCACACTATACGGACAGGGAATGGCTGGCTACACCTTC.

In its sample, this clone was seen once. The chain combines TRBV6-6 with TRBJ1-1, with 11 bases fitting TRBD1. Per germline, CDR1 MNHNY and CDR2 SVGAGI (reference sequence). This CDR3 spans 16 amino acids. Losses at the gene ends were 5 bases for V and 7 bases for J; bases not matched to a gene: 12. As DNA, the CDR3 is TGTGCCAGCAGTGGGTACCGGGACAGGGGGTGGGATGAAGCTTTCTTT. Encoded protein: CASSGYRDRGWDEAFF.

Only a few counts were recorded for this clone. The chain has TRBV19 and TRBJ1-1, with unresolved D. The germline CDR1 and CDR2 sequences are LNHDA and SQIVND (reference sequence). The CDR3 length is 16 residues. Trimming took 1 base from V and 0 from J, leaving 12 bases between them. The CDR3 nucleotides read TGTGCCAGTAGTATAGTATATCGGTTCATGAACACTGAAGCTTTCTTT. The encoded protein is CASSIVYRFMNTEAFF.

The gene calls are TRBV28 and TRBJ1-2; 7 bases align to TRBD1. Unmatched junction bases numbered 4, after V lost 6 bases and J lost 0 bases. The CDR3 length is 14 residues. Germline CDR1 MDHEN, CDR2 SYDVKM. The DNA for the CDR3 is TGTGCCAGCAGACCTGGGACAGCTAACTATGGCTACACCTTC. Translation: CASRPGTANYGYTF.

The V and J genes are TRBV27 and TRBJ2-1; 11 bases map to TRBD2. The CDR3 extends over 14 amino acids. V lost 6 bases and J lost 5; bases outside the gene matches: 3. Germline V gene data show CDR1 as MNHEY and CDR2 as SMNVEV (reference sequence). The DNA for the CDR3 is TGTGCCAGCAGAACTAGCGGGAGAAACAATGAGCAGTTCTTC. Translation: CASRTSGRNNEQFF.

Only one count was recorded for this clone. This sequence joins TRBV7-2 and TRBJ2-3; D is undetermined. V was shortened by 3 bases and J by 12 bases, with 13 bases between the two germline ends. The length of the CDR3 is 12 residues. Germline V gene sequence: CDR1 SGHTA, CDR2 FQGNSA. CDR3 sequence reads: CASSFVKPVQYF. CDR3 in DNA: TGTGCCAGCAGCTTTGTGAAGCCCGTACAGTATTTT.

V is TRBV7-9 and J is TRBJ1-1; the D gene is possibly TRBD1 (5 bases). In germline, CDR1 is SEHNR, CDR2 FQNEAQ (reference sequence). Between the trimmed V and J ends, which lost 2 bases and 6 bases, there was a span of 10 bases. The CDR3 is 13 residues long. The CDR3 loop is CASSLREGAEAFF. In DNA form, the CDR3 reads TGTGCCAGCAGCTTAAGGGAAGGGGCTGAAGCTTTCTTT.

In its sample, this clone was seen a few times. J is TRBJ1-4 and V is TRBV5-1, with a weak D call TRBD1 (5 bases). Germline V gives CDR1 SGHRS, CDR2 YFSETQ. V lost 5 bases to trimming and J lost 8 bases, with 19 bases between them. This CDR3 comprises 15 residues. The CDR3 loop is CASRVSKGLNEKLFF. The CDR3 DNA sequence: TGCGCCAGCAGGGTCTCCAAGGGGTTGAACGAAAAACTGTTTTTT.